This T cell receptor (beta chain) was captured in a study of T cell responses to AZD1222 COVID-19 vaccine. Sequencing was performed with immunoSEQ multiplex PCR; in TCRdb, only in-frame clones are kept and a portion is missing. This sample yields tens of thousands of clones, of which roughly four fifths are seen a single time; less than 6.5% belongs to the top ten. As for this clone: Its specificity is unknown.

Germline assignment: CDR1 SGHTA and CDR2 FQGNSA. Trimming shortened V by 5 bases and J by 4 bases, and 14 bases separated the two germline ends. The CDR3 sequence is 14 residues long. Study-wide results and limits: Repertoires were obtained only post-peak T cell response. Following two doses of AZD1222, Spike-specific TCR breadth and depth rose. Seropositive status at baseline applied to only a handful of AZD1222 recipients.

The clonotype originates from an adult in good health. The sequencing used peripheral blood, collected on day 0 of AZD1222 vaccination. The chain combines TRBV7-2 with TRBJ1-2; D is undetermined. CDR3 coding DNA: TGTGCCAGCAGCCGCGAACAAATTACCTATGGCTACACCTTC. It yields the protein CASSREQITYGYTF.